The clone carrying this T cell receptor (beta chain) has at least ten counts. Its target is not known. Amplified TCR beta CDR3 regions derived from RNA transcripts. HTBI primers were used for first-round RT-PCR of the TCR CDR3. Each CDR3 protein gets one entry after TCRdb re-called the multiplex PCR reads with MiXCR. The sample has approximately 480,000 distinct CDR3 sequences, around 20% seen once. V was clipped by 6 bases and J by 2 bases; unmatched bases: 2. This CDR3 region has 13 residues. The data derive from a study of T cells in Graves' hyperthyroidism and ophthalmopathy. Study details: Peripheral blood specimens were obtained at initial diagnosis, prior to any treatment.

Findings of the study overall: The model foresaw ophthalmopathy a median around 6 months prior to onset.

The receptor comes from a man aged 18 to 30 with Graves' hyperthyroidism. The sequenced material came from blood. This sequence joins TRBV12-3 or TRBV12-4 and TRBJ2-5; 8 bases agree with TRBD1. The CDR3 DNA reads TGTGCCAGCAGATGGACAGGGCAAGAGACCCAGTACTTC. Its protein product is CASRWTGQETQYF.